Following are 26 T cell receptor beta chains from one sample sequenced in a study of blood T cell repertoires in COVID-19. The data were produced by immunoSEQ multiplex PCR, yet TCRdb's version contains in-frame clones alone and is incomplete. Here the sample spans approximately 12,000 clones, around four fifths being singletons. The sample comprised peripheral blood. Receptor source: a woman aged 55-75 years with acute or convalescent COVID-19.

This chain joins TRBV11-2 and TRBJ2-2; 7 bases align to TRBD1. V gave up 4 bases and J gave up 5 bases; unmatched junction bases: 4. The germline V gene has CDR1 SGHAT and CDR2 FQNNGV. This CDR3 has 14 residues. The CDR3 protein is CASSSTRGTGELFF. The CDR3 bases are TGTGCCAGCAGCTCGACCAGGGGGACCGGGGAGCTGTTTTTT. Combining the CDR3 with reference TRBV11-2 and TRBJ2-2 gives the whole variable domain EAGVAQSPRYKIIEKRQSVAFWCNPISGHATLYWYQQILGQGPKLLIQFQNNGVVDDSQLPKDRFSAERLKGVDSTLKIQPAKLEDSAVYLCASSSTRGTGELFFGEGSRLTVL.

The CDR3 loop reads CASSLVTGLERNSPLHF. The CDR3 DNA is TGTGCCAGCAGCTTAGTTACAGGGCTGGAAAGGAATTCACCCCTCCACTTT. The gene calls are TRBV7-8 and TRBJ1-6, with D possibly matching TRBD1 (6 bases). The ends were cut back, 1 base at V and 7 bases at J, with 17 bases in the middle. This CDR3 has 17 amino acids. Germline assignment: CDR1 SGHVS and CDR2 FQNEAQ. The full variable domain, with the rest looked up from reference TRBV7-8 and TRBJ1-6, is GAGVSQSPRYKVAKRGQDVALRCDPISGHVSLFWYQQALGQGPEFLTYFQNEAQLDKSGLPSDRFFAERPEGSVSTLKIQRTQQEDSAVYLCASSLVTGLERNSPLHFGNGTRLTVT.

This clone has a handful of counts. The V gene is TRBV12-5, the J gene TRBJ1-2; D might be TRBD1 (5 bases). Germline lookup yields CDR1 LGHNT and CDR2 FRNRAP. Trimming took off 3 bases at V and 0 bases at J, with 17 bases between the two ends. The CDR3 length is 17 residues. CDR3 in DNA: TGTGCTAGTGGTTTTTCCAATAAGGGGACTACTAACTATGGCTACACCTTC. As protein: CASGFSNKGTTNYGYTF.

This chain connects TRBV5-4 to TRBJ2-7; D might be TRBD2 (5 bases). CDR1 SGHNT and CDR2 YYREEE come from the germline V gene (reference sequence). Trimming left V 4 bases short and J 5 bases short, with 13 bases between. There are 13 residues in the CDR3. The CDR3 loop reads CASSQWVGDEQYF. The CDR3 coding sequence is TGTGCCAGCAGCCAATGGGTGGGAGACGAGCAGTACTTC.

The chain employs TRBV6-1 and TRBJ1-4; D is perhaps TRBD1 (6 bases). CDR3 size: 13 residues. CDR1 MNHNS and CDR2 SASEGT come from the germline V gene. V lost 8 bases to trimming and J lost 7 bases, with 14 bases between them. For the CDR3, the DNA is TGTGCCAGCTCAGGGGCGAGGATTGAAAAACTGTTTTTT. Its protein is CASSGARIEKLFF.

This chain links TRBV3-1 (or the pseudogene TRBV3-2) with TRBJ2-5; 8 positions agree with TRBD2. The V segment lost 2 bases and the J segment 2 bases; nucleotides outside the gene matches: 4. Germline V CDR1 and CDR2: LGHDT, YNNKEL (reference sequence). The CDR3 has 15 residues. The CDR3 sequence: CASSQKRGRQETQYF. DNA of the CDR3: TGTGCCAGCAGCCAAAAGCGGGGGCGTCAAGAGACCCAGTACTTC.

This chain links TRBV28 with TRBJ1-6; no clear D. Per the germline V gene, CDR1 is MDHEN and CDR2 is SYDVKM. The CDR3 covers 14 residues. V lost 2 bases, J lost 11 bases, and 13 bases lay in between. Here the CDR3 reads CASSLAPTGAPLHF. The DNA for the CDR3 is TGTGCCAGCAGTTTAGCCCCCACCGGAGCACCCCTCCACTTT.

The chain links TRBV9 to TRBJ1-1; D is undetermined. Germline V gene lookup returns CDR1 SGDLS and CDR2 YYNGEE. The CDR3 has 14 residues. V lost 0 bases to trimming and J lost 1 base, with 7 bases between them. The CDR3 spells CASSVGAWNTEAFF. CDR3 sequence (DNA): TGTGCCAGCAGCGTAGGGGCGTGGAACACTGAAGCTTTCTTT.

The chain joins TRBV7-9 to TRBJ2-7; 8 bases are shared with TRBD1. The CDR3 spans 13 residues. J was trimmed by 3 bases and V by 6 bases; bases with no gene match: 4. Germline loops: CDR1 SEHNR, CDR2 FQNEAQ (reference sequence). CDR3 DNA sequence: TGTGCCAGCAGGCAGGGGGCGAACTACGAGCAGTACTTC. Translation: CASRQGANYEQYF. Full variable domain (remainder filled in from reference TRBV7-9 and TRBJ2-7): DTGVSQNPRHKITKRGQNVTFRCDPISEHNRLYWYRQTLGQGPEFLTYFQNEAQLEKSRLLSDRFSAERPKGSFSTLEIQRTEQGDSAMYLCASRQGANYEQYFGPGTRLTVT.

This clone appeared a single time. The chain is built from TRBV6-5 and TRBJ2-3; D is uncertain. The germline gives CDR1 MNHEY, CDR2 SVGAGI. CDR3 size: 13 residues. The ends were cut back, 2 bases at V and 0 bases at J, with 3 bases in the middle. This chain's CDR3 is CASSYRSTDTQYF. The CDR3 DNA reads TGTGCCAGCAGTTACCGGAGCACAGATACGCAGTATTTT.

Only a few counts were recorded for this clone. The chain couples TRBV7-3 to TRBJ1-2; 7 nucleotides agree with TRBD1. In germline, CDR1 is SGHTA, CDR2 FQGTGA. This CDR3 contains 15 residues. Trimming cost V 3 bases and J 5 bases; bases outside gene matches: 9. CDR3 region: CASSFGTAGVYGYTF. DNA of the CDR3: TGTGCCAGCAGCTTTGGGACAGCAGGAGTATATGGCTACACCTTC. Looking up the rest from reference TRBV7-3 and TRBJ1-2 gives the full variable domain: GAGVSQTPSNKVTEKGKYVELRCDPISGHTALYWYRQSLGQGPEFLIYFQGTGAADDSGLPNDRFFAVRPEGSVSTLKIQRTERGDSAVYLCASSFGTAGVYGYTFGSGTRLTVV.

This clone was counted only a few times. The chain employs TRBV19 and TRBJ2-2; possibly TRBD1 for D (6 bases). Germline values: CDR1 LNHDA, CDR2 SQIVND (reference sequence). The CDR3 spans 17 residues. With 5 bases removed from V and 4 bases from J, the gap between germline ends came to 20 bases. CDR3 in amino acids: CASSHSSGQRGTGELFF. The CDR3 DNA reads TGTGCCAGTAGTCACTCCTCAGGACAGAGAGGCACCGGGGAGCTGTTTTTT.

The chain employs TRBV6-4 and TRBJ2-1, with D tentatively TRBD2 (5 bases). This CDR3 is built from 14 residues. Deletions cut 0 bases from V and 10 bases from J, with 13 bases between. Germline V CDR1 and CDR2: MRHNA, SNTAGT. The CDR3 DNA follows: TGTGCCAGCAGTGACTCAGGACTCCTTCGGGAGCAGTTCTTC. Amino acids: CASSDSGLLREQFF.

The chain links TRBV11-2 to TRBJ2-3; 7 nucleotides agree with TRBD2. This CDR3 is 15 amino acids long. The V and J ends lost 3 bases and 5 bases, in that order; junction bases with no gene match: 8. The germline CDR1 and CDR2 sequences are SGHAT and FQNNGV. CDR3 in amino acids: CASSFTPTSRDTQYF. CDR3 bases: TGTGCCAGCAGCTTTACTCCGACTAGCCGAGATACGCAGTATTTT.

V gene TRBV5-8 combines with J gene TRBJ2-2, with D possibly TRBD2 on 6 matching bases. The V gene lost 4 bases and the J gene lost 7 bases, with 8 bases spanning the gap. The V gene's germline CDR1 is SGHTS and CDR2 YDEGEE. The CDR3 contains 12 residues. The CDR3 nucleotides are TGTGCCAGCAGCCGGAGGGTCGGGGAGCTGTTTTTT. Protein product: CASSRRVGELFF.

This clone was counted once. The chain combines TRBV10-3 with TRBJ1-6; 12 bases align to TRBD1. This CDR3 contains 14 residues. CDR1 is ENHRY and CDR2 is SYGVKD in the germline V gene. Germline trimming cut 8 bases from V and 9 bases from J; bases unmatched to any gene: 5. The CDR3: CAIGDRGRTSPLHF. The CDR3 region has the DNA TGTGCCATCGGGGACAGGGGGCGAACTTCACCCCTCCACTTT.

This chain uses TRBV19 with TRBJ1-1; 9 positions match TRBD1. Trimming took 7 bases from V and 6 from J; bases not matched to a gene: 15. The germline gives CDR1 LNHDA, CDR2 SQIVND (reference sequence). The CDR3 sequence is 16 residues long. Here the CDR3 reads CASNGPGQGRYAEAFF. The DNA of the CDR3 is TGTGCCAGTAATGGTCCGGGACAGGGAAGATACGCTGAAGCTTTCTTT. The whole variable domain, remainder taken from reference TRBV19 and TRBJ1-1, is DGGITQSPKYLFRKEGQNVTLSCEQNLNHDAMYWYRQDPGQGLRLIYYSQIVNDFQKGDIAEGYSVSREKKESFPLTVTSAQKNPTAFYLCASNGPGQGRYAEAFFGQGTRLTVV.

The chain uses TRBV18 and TRBJ2-7; 9 positions match TRBD2. Germline lookup yields CDR1 KGHSH and CDR2 LQKENI. The CDR3 is 16 amino acids. The junction had 7 bases not matched to a gene; V was cut back by 4 bases and J by 0 bases. The CDR3 DNA is TGTGCCAGCTCACTCTCACTAGCGGGTGGCTCCTACGAGCAGTACTTC. This gives the protein CASSLSLAGGSYEQYF.

The sample holds one count of this clone. The rearrangement joins TRBV18 to TRBJ1-4; D gene ambiguous. The CDR3 contains 13 residues. Germline CDR1 reads KGHSH; CDR2 reads LQKENI. V was clipped by 1 base and J by 5 bases, with 5 bases between them. The CDR3 is CASSPRRNEKLFF. CDR3 DNA: TGTGCCAGCTCACCACGGAGAAATGAAAAACTGTTTTTT.

V usage is TRBV20-1 and J usage is TRBJ2-1; 10 nucleotides align to TRBD2. The CDR3 spans 14 residues. Germline CDR1 DFQATT, CDR2 SNEGSKA (reference sequence). The trim removed 3 bases at V and 7 bases at J, leaving 6 bases unmatched. The CDR3 coding sequence is TGCAGTGCTAGTTCGACTAGCGGGCTAAATGAGCAGTTCTTC. As protein: CSASSTSGLNEQFF.

This clone was detected once. The gene calls are TRBV19 and TRBJ1-5; 7 bases map to TRBD1. Losses at the gene ends were 5 bases for V and 4 bases for J; bases not matched to a gene: 2. Germline V gives CDR1 LNHDA, CDR2 SQIVND (reference sequence). CDR3 length: 13 amino acids. CDR3 loop: CASSATGNQPQHF. In DNA, the CDR3 is TGTGCCAGTAGTGCGACAGGGAATCAGCCCCAGCATTTT.

The V and J genes are TRBV2 and TRBJ2-5, with 14 nucleotides matching TRBD2. This CDR3 has 14 residues. From germline, CDR1 is SNHLY and CDR2 FYNNEI. V was pared by 6 bases and J by 11 bases, with 8 bases of the junction left unmatched. The CDR3 coding sequence is TGTGCCAGCAGCCCTAGGACTAGCGGGGGGATACAGTACTTC. Translation: CASSPRTSGGIQYF.

The rearrangement uses TRBV28 and TRBJ2-3; D possibly corresponds to TRBD2 (6 bases). Per germline, CDR1 MDHEN and CDR2 SYDVKM. This CDR3 region has 17 residues. V lost 3 bases and J lost 2, with 18 bases in between. In DNA, the CDR3 is TGTGCCAGCAGTTTCTACCCTAGGTGGGGGGACACAGATACGCAGTATTTT. This translates into CASSFYPRWGDTDTQYF.

This clone has just one count. This chain links TRBV27 with TRBJ1-2; D is unresolved. Germline CDR1 is MNHEY and CDR2 is SMNVEV (reference sequence). Trimming removed 2 bases at V and 1 base at J, with 5 bases between. CDR3 length equals 13 residues. The CDR3: CASSLGLNYGYTF. In DNA form, the CDR3 reads TGTGCCAGCAGTTTAGGGCTTAACTATGGCTACACCTTC.

This clone was counted between two and nine times. The chain combines TRBV27 with TRBJ2-1; D is possibly TRBD2 (5 bases). V lost 2 bases to trimming and J lost 1 base, with 12 bases between them. The CDR3 totals 16 residues. Germline CDR1 reads MNHEY; CDR2 reads SMNVEV (reference sequence). This CDR3 reads CASSLRRAGSYNEQFF. CDR3 nucleotide sequence: TGTGCCAGCAGTTTACGGCGGGCTGGGTCCTACAATGAGCAGTTCTTC.

The genes are TRBV25-1 and TRBJ1-1; 9 positions match TRBD1. The V gene end was trimmed by 5 bases and the J gene end by 6 bases; junction bases not matched to a gene: 7. Germline-derived CDR1 and CDR2 are MGHDK and SYGVNS. The CDR3 runs 14 residues. The DNA for the CDR3 is TGTGCCAGCAGTTTTCGGGACAGGGTGTCTGAAGCTTTCTTT. Translated, it gives CASSFRDRVSEAFF.